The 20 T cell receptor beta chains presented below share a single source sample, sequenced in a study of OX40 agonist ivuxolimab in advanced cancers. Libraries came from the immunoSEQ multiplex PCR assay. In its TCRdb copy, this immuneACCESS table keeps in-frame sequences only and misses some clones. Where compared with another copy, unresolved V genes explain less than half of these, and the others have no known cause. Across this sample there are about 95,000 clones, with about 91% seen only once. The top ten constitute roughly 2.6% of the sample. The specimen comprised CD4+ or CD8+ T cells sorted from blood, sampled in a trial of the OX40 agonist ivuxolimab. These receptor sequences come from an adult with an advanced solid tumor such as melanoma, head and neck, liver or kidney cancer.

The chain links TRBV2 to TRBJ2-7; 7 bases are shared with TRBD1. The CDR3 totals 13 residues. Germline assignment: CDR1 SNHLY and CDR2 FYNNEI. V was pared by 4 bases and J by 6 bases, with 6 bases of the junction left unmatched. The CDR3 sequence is CASSGQGVGEQYF. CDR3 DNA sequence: TGTGCCAGCAGTGGACAGGGAGTCGGCGAGCAGTACTTC.

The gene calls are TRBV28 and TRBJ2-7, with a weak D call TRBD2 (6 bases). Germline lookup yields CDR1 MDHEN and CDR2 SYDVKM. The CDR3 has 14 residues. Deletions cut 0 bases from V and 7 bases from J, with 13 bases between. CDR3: CASSLWGGNSEQYF. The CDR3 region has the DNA TGTGCCAGCAGTTTATGGGGGGGAAACAGTGAGCAGTACTTC.

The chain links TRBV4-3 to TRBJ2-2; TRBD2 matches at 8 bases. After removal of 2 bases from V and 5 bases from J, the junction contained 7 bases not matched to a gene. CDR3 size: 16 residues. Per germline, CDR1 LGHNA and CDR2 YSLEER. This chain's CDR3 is CASSQSGRRATGELFF. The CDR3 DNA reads TGCGCCAGCAGCCAAAGCGGGAGAAGAGCGACCGGGGAGCTGTTTTTT.

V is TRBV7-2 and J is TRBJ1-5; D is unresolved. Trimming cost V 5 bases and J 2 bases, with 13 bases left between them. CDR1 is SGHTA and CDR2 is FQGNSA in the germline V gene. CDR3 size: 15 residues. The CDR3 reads CASSLGLFGNQPQHF. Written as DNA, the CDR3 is TGTGCCAGCAGCCTAGGACTTTTCGGCAATCAGCCCCAGCATTTT.

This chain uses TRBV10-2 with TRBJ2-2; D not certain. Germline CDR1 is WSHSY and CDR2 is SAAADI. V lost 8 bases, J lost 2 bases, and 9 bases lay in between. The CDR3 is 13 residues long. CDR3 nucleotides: TGCGCCAGCCAGACACAAAACACCGGGGAGCTGTTTTTT. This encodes CASQTQNTGELFF.

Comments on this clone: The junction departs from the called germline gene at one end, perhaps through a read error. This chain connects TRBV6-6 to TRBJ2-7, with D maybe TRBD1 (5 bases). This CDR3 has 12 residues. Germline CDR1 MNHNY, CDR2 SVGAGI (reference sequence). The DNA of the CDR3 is TGTGCCAGCAGCCAAAGACAGTCGAAGGTTTCTTTC. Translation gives CASSQRQSKVSF.

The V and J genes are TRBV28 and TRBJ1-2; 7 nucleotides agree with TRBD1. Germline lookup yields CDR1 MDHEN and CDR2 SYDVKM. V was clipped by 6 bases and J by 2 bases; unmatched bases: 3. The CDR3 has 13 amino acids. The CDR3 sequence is CASSRGSNYGYTF. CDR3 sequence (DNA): TGTGCCAGCAGCAGGGGGTCAAACTATGGCTACACCTTC.

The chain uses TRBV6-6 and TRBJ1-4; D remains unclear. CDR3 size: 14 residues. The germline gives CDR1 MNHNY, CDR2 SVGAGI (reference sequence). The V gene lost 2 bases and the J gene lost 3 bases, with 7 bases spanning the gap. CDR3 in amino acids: CASSYRQANEKLFF. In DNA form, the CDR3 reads TGTGCCAGCAGTTACCGTCAGGCTAATGAAAAACTGTTTTTT.

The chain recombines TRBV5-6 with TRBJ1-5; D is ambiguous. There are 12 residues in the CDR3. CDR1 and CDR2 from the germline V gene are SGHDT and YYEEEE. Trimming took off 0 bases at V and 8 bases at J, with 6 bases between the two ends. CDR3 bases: TGTGCCAGCAGCTTGGTGGGAGAGCCCCAGCATTTT. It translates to CASSLVGEPQHF.

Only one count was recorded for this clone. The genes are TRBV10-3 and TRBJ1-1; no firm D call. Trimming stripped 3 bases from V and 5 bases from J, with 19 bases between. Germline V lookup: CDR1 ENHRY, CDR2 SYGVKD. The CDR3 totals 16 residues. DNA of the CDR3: TGTGCCATCAGTGAATCAACCCGGGAGGCGGCAACTGAAGCTTTCTTT. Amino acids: CAISESTREAATEAFF.

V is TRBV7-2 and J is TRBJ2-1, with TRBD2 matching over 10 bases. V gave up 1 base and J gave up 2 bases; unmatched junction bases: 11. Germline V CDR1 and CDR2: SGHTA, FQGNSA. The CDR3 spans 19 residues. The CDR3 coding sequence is TGTGCCAGCAGCTTAGGATACCTAGCGGGAGAGATTACCTACAATGAGCAGTTCTTC. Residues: CASSLGYLAGEITYNEQFF. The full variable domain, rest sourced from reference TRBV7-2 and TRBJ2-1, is GAGVSQSPSNKVTEKGKDVELRCDPISGHTALYWYRQSLGQGLEFLIYFQGNSAPDKSGLPSDRFSAERTGGSVSTLTIQRTQQEDSAVYLCASSLGYLAGEITYNEQFFGPGTRLTVL.

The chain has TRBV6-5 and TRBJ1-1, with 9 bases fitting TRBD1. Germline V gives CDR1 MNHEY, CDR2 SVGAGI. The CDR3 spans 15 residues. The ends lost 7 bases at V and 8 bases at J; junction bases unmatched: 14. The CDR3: CASKSGDRDRLEAFF. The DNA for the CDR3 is TGTGCCAGCAAATCCGGGGACAGGGATCGCCTAGAAGCTTTCTTT.

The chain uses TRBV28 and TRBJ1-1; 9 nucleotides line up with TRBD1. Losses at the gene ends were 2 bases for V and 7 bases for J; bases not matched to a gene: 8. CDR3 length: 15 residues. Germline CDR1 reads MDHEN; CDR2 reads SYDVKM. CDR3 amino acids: CASSLATGGVYEAFF. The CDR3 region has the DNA TGTGCCAGCAGTTTAGCTACAGGGGGCGTTTATGAAGCTTTCTTT.

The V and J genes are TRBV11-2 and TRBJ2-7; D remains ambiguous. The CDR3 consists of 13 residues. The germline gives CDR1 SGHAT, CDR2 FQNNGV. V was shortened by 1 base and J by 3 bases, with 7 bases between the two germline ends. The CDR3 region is CASSLVGSYEQYF. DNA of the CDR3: TGTGCCAGCAGCTTAGTAGGTAGCTACGAGCAGTACTTC.

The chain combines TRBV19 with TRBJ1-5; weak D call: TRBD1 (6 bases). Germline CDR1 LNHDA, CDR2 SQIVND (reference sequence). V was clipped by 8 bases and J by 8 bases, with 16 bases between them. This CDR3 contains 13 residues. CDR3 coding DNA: TGTGCCAGTGGGCCGCGGAGGGGGGAGCCCCAGCATTTT. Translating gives CASGPRRGEPQHF.

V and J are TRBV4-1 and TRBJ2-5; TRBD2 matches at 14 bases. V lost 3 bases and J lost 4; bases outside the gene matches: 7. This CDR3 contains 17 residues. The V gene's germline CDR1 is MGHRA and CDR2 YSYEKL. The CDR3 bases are TGCGCCAGCAGCCATACGTACGGGACTAGCGGGAGAGAGACCCAGTACTTC. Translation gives CASSHTYGTSGRETQYF.

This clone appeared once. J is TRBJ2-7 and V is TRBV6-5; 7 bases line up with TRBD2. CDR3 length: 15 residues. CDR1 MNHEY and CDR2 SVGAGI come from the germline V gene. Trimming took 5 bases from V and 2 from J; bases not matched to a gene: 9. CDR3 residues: CASSGGTGGAYEQYF. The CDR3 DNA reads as TGTGCCAGCAGTGGGGGGACGGGAGGCGCCTACGAGCAGTACTTC.

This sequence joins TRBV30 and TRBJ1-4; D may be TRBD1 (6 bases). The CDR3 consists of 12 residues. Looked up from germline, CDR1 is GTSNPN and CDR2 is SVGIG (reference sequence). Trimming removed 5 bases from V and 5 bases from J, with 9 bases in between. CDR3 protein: CAWGRGNEKLFF. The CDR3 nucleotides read TGTGCCTGGGGCAGGGGCAATGAAAAACTGTTTTTT.

The CDR3 is CASRSPNDVGYTF. CDR3 DNA sequence: TGTGCCAGCAGAAGCCCCAATGACGTTGGCTACACCTTC. V is TRBV6-5 and J is TRBJ1-2; D ambiguous. CDR1 is MNHEY, CDR2 SVGAGI, per germline. V gave up 6 bases and J gave up 7 bases, with 15 bases separating them. The CDR3 runs to 13 residues.

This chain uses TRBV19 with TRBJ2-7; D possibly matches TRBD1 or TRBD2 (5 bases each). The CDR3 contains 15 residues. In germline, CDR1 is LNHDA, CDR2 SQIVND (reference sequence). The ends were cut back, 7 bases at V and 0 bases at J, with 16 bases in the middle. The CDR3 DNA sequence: TGTGCCAGTACCAGTGGGACGGCGAGCTCCTACGAGCAGTACTTC. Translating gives CASTSGTASSYEQYF.